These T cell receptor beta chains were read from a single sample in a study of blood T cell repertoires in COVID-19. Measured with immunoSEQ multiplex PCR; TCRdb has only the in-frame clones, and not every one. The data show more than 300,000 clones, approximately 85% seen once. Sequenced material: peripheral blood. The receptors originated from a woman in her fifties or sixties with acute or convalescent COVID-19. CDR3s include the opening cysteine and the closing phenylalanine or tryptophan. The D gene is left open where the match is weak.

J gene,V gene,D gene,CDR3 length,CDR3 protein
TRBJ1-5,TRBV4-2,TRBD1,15,CASSQEGTEGQPQHF
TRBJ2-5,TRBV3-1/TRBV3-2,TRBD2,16,CASSRKTSGPGETQYF
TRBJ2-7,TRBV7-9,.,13,CASSSTEDYEQYF
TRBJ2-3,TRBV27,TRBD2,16,CASSFGTSGGSDTQYF
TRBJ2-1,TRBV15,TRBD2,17,CATGRGQREAFYNEQFF
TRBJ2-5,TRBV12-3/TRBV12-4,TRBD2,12,CASVGGEETQYF
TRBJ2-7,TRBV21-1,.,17,CASSKHLRTDHSYEQYF
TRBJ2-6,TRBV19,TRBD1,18,CASSMLPGQGSGANVLTF
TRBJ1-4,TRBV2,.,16,CASSPFLTGTNEKLFF
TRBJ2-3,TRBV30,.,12,CAWTPVADTQYF
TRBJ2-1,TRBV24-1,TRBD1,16,CATSDPRQGSYNEQFF
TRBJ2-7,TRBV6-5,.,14,CASSYRDRLYEQYF
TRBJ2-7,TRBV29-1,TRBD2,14,CSAQANSGSGEQYF
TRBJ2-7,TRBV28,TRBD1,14,CASSSGQGAYEQYF
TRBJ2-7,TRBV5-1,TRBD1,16,CASSLARDRGQYEQYF
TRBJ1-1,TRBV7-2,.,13,CASTDPGLTEAFF
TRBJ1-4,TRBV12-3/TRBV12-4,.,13,CASTTLVSEKLFF
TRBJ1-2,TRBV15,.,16,CATSRDRSGGRHGYTF
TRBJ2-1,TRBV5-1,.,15,CASSERGGWFLEQFF
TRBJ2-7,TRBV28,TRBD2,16,CASSIPGLAGTYEQYF
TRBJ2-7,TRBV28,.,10,CASRGVEQYF
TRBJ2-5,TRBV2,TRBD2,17,CASSVRGAGAEGETQYF